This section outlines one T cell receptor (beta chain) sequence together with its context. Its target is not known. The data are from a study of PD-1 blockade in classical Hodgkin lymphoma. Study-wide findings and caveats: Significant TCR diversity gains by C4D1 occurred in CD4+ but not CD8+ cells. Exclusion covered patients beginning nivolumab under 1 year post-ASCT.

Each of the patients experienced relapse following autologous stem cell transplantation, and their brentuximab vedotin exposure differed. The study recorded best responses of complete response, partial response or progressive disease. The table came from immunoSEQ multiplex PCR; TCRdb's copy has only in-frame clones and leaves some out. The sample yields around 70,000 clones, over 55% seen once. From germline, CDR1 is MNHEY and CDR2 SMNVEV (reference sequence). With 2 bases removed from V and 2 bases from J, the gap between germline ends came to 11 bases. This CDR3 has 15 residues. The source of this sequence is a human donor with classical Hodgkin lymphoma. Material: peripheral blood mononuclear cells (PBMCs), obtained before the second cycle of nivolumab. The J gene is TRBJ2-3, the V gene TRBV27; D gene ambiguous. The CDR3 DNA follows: TGTGCCAGCAGTTTACAGTGGCTAGTCACAGATACGCAGTATTTT. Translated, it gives CASSLQWLVTDTQYF.